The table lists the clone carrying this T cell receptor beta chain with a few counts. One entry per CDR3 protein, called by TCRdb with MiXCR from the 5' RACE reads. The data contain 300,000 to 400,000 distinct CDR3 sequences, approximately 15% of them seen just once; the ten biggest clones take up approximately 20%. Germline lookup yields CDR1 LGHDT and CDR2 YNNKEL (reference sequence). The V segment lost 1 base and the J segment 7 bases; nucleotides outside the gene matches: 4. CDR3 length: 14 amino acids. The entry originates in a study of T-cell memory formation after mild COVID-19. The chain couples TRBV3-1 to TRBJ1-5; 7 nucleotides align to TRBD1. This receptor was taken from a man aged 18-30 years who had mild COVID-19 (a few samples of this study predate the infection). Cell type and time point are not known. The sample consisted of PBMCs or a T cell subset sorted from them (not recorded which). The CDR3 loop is CASSQGQGFQPQHF. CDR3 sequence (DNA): TGTGCCAGCAGCCAAGGACAGGGTTTCCAGCCCCAGCATTTT.